What follows is one TCR beta chain and its context. Its recognized antigen is unknown. Per-base qualities were not stored, and no clone one base away is much larger. The data belong to a study of siplizumab effects on memory and regulatory T cells (dated by TCRdb to about 2019). In the study overall: The effect of the anti-CD2 antibody siplizumab on alloreactive T-cell subsets was examined in allogeneic mixed lymphocyte reactions constructed from human PBMCs. Beyond this particular receptor, the publication reports: Sequences below about 10^-5 frequency were poorly captured, so only a minor fraction of alloreactive clones could be mapped to unstimulated subsets. Compared with memory T cells, unstimulated naive T cells appeared more diverse, and naive cells seemed to make a substantial contribution to the alloresponse. Roughly 75-95% of proliferating CD4+ or CD8+ clones could not be assigned a naive or memory phenotype. Among mappable alloreactive CD4+ clones, the Treg-derived fraction averaged approximately 69% with siplizumab versus roughly 30% in control reactions. The suppressive function of proliferating Tregs from siplizumab cultures was not functionally confirmed. The cumulative frequency of alloreactive sequences that could be traced back to unstimulated CD4+ memory T cells was significantly reduced by siplizumab.

Sorted unstimulated T cells and proliferating T cells recovered from mixed lymphocyte reactions were subjected to TCRbeta CDR3 sequencing. Fresh whole blood from roughly 10 HLA-typed healthy donors was used to isolate PBMCs. From cysteine to phenylalanine, the CDR3 is 15 amino acids long. Only the CDR3 portion is preserved as DNA: 45 bases, with reading frame beginning at the first base. The V and J ends are trimmed by 3 bases and 7 bases, leaving 16 bases between them. The germline V gene encodes CDR1 SGHRS and CDR2 YFSETQ. Libraries were constructed by the immunoSEQ multiplex PCR assay. Each sample had about 10^5 TCR templates assayed by the deep sequencing platform. Genomic DNA extracted from sorted T cells was used for TCRbeta CDR3 sequencing. Under the source paper's analysis protocol: The R programming language was used for the clonal analysis of the TCRbeta CDR3 data. Alloreactive CD4+ and CD8+ clones were defined by comparing unstimulated samples with post-reaction CFSE-low samples. By matching sequences to the repertoires of sorted unstimulated Treg and non-Treg cells, each alloreactive CD4+ clone was assigned a regulatory or non-regulatory origin. As stored in TCRdb, this immuneACCESS dataset retains in-frame rearrangements with V and J assigned. A fraction of the clones does not appear; measured against another copy, unresolved V genes explain less than half of the discrepancy, and the remainder lacks a known reason. The V and J calls and clone size were taken over from that table, and D and trimming were inferred from the DNA. The sample contains approximately 70,000 clones, 91% of them found a single time. The leading ten clones occupy over 25% of the sample.

This clonotype originated in a human donor in good health. Rearrangement joined TRBV5-1 to TRBJ1-4; the D gene is perhaps TRBD1, on 5 matching bases. The sequenced sample was CD8+ T cells sorted from blood. The DNA is TGCGCCAGCAGCTGGGGGACGTCGGTCGGTGAAAAACTGTTTTTT. This gives the protein CASSWGTSVGEKLFF.